These T cell receptor beta chains were read from a single sample in a study of blood T cell repertoires in COVID-19. Here immunoSEQ multiplex PCR was the method, and the copy in TCRdb shows in-frame clones only, minus some. The repertoire holds 200,000 to 300,000 clones, approximately 85% seen once, with about an eighth in the top ten. Specimen: peripheral blood. The source is a woman aged 60-75 years with active or convalescent COVID-19. Both conserved end residues are part of each CDR3. A D gene is named only where the DNA matches it firmly. Some rows mark clone size as missing; the rest say once, few, many or name a class of expanded clone.

d_gene: TRBD1
abundance: NA
j_gene: TRBJ1-5
v_gene: TRBV9
CDR3nt: TGTGCCAGCAGCGTGGCCCGGGACAGAGAGACTCCGACCCAGCCCCAGCATTTT
CDR3aa: CASSVARDRETPTQPQHF

d_gene: TRBD1
abundance: few
j_gene: TRBJ1-2
v_gene: TRBV6-1
CDR3nt: TGTGCCAGCAGTGACCTGGACAGGGATGGCTACACCTTC
CDR3aa: CASSDLDRDGYTF

d_gene: NA
abundance: NA
j_gene: TRBJ2-3
v_gene: TRBV5-1
CDR3nt: TGCGCCAGCGCCCTGGTAACGGCAGATACGCAGTATTTT
CDR3aa: CASALVTADTQYF

d_gene: NA
abundance: NA
j_gene: TRBJ1-1
v_gene: TRBV7-2
CDR3nt: TGTGCCAGCAGCCCGGGTCGGGGTCGTACGTGGTCCGTGAACACTGAAGCTTTCTTT
CDR3aa: CASSPGRGRTWSVNTEAFF

d_gene: NA
abundance: NA
j_gene: TRBJ1-2
v_gene: TRBV6-6
CDR3nt: TGTGCCAGCACCCCCGGCGGGTACCCTTCTAACTATGGCTACACCTTC
CDR3aa: CASTPGGYPSNYGYTF

d_gene: NA
abundance: NA
j_gene: TRBJ2-3
v_gene: TRBV12-3/TRBV12-4
CDR3nt: TGTGCCAGCCAGGACACGCGCACAGATACGCAGTATTTT
CDR3aa: CASQDTRTDTQYF

d_gene: TRBD1
abundance: NA
j_gene: TRBJ1-2
v_gene: TRBV7-9
CDR3nt: TGTGCCAGCAGCTCCTCGGACAGGGTTGATGGCTACACCTTC
CDR3aa: CASSSSDRVDGYTF

d_gene: NA
abundance: few
j_gene: TRBJ2-2
v_gene: TRBV27
CDR3nt: TGTGCCAGCACCTGGGGCGGGGGCGGGACCGGGGAGCTGTTTTTT
CDR3aa: CASTWGGGGTGELFF

d_gene: TRBD1
abundance: NA
j_gene: TRBJ1-1
v_gene: TRBV11-2
CDR3nt: TGTGCCAGCAGCCTCAAGATAGAGACAGGGGCTTGGGACACTGAAGCTTTCTTT
CDR3aa: CASSLKIETGAWDTEAFF

d_gene: NA
abundance: NA
j_gene: TRBJ1-6
v_gene: TRBV2
CDR3nt: TGTGCCAGCAGTGAACTGAGGCAGGGAAATTCACCCCTCCACTTT
CDR3aa: CASSELRQGNSPLHF

d_gene: TRBD1
abundance: NA
j_gene: TRBJ2-2
v_gene: TRBV5-5
CDR3nt: TGTGCCAGCAGCTCGACAGGACAGGGGACCGGGGAGCTGTTTTTT
CDR3aa: CASSSTGQGTGELFF

d_gene: NA
abundance: once
j_gene: TRBJ1-1
v_gene: TRBV3-1/TRBV3-2
CDR3nt: TGTGCCAGCAGTTCCGGTGGTACAGCTTTCTTT
CDR3aa: CASSSGGTAFF

d_gene: NA
abundance: NA
j_gene: TRBJ1-4
v_gene: TRBV7-9
CDR3nt: TGTGCCAGCAACGGTAATGAAAAACTGTTTTTT
CDR3aa: CASNGNEKLFF

d_gene: TRBD1
abundance: NA
j_gene: TRBJ1-1
v_gene: TRBV2
CDR3nt: TGTGCCAGCAGTGGACAGGGCCTTGAAGCTTTCTTT
CDR3aa: CASSGQGLEAFF

d_gene: TRBD1
abundance: few
j_gene: TRBJ1-6
v_gene: TRBV7-9
CDR3nt: TGTGCCAGCAGCCCGGGACAGTATTATAATTCACCCCTCCACTTT
CDR3aa: CASSPGQYYNSPLHF

d_gene: NA
abundance: few
j_gene: TRBJ2-2
v_gene: TRBV9
CDR3nt: TGTGCCAGCGGGGACTGGAGGCGGAACACCGGGGAGCTGTTTTTT
CDR3aa: CASGDWRRNTGELFF

d_gene: NA
abundance: NA
j_gene: TRBJ2-5
v_gene: TRBV6-2/TRBV6-3
CDR3nt: TGTGCCAGCAGTTACCCGGACAGCCAAGAGACCCAGTACTTC
CDR3aa: CASSYPDSQETQYF

d_gene: NA
abundance: NA
j_gene: TRBJ1-4
v_gene: TRBV28
CDR3nt: TGTGCCAGCAGTTCGGCGCAAGGGGATGAAAAACTGTTTTTT
CDR3aa: CASSSAQGDEKLFF

d_gene: NA
abundance: NA
j_gene: TRBJ2-3
v_gene: TRBV7-6
CDR3nt: TGTGCCAGCAGTCCGAGCCCGGTGGGCGGCACAGATACGCAGTATTTT
CDR3aa: CASSPSPVGGTDTQYF

d_gene: TRBD1
abundance: NA
j_gene: TRBJ2-7
v_gene: TRBV6-5
CDR3nt: TGTGCCAGCACTTCCTCCGGGACAGGTAACAACTACGAGCAGTACTTC
CDR3aa: CASTSSGTGNNYEQYF

d_gene: TRBD2
abundance: few
j_gene: TRBJ2-7
v_gene: TRBV7-2
CDR3nt: TGTGCCAGCAGCAGCCCGCCCCTAGCGGGGGGACCGAACTCCTACGAGCAGTACTTC
CDR3aa: CASSSPPLAGGPNSYEQYF

d_gene: TRBD1
abundance: NA
j_gene: TRBJ2-6
v_gene: TRBV5-1
CDR3nt: TGCGCCAGCAGCGCGGTCTACAGGGGTTCTGGGGCCAACGTCCTGACTTTC
CDR3aa: CASSAVYRGSGANVLTF

d_gene: TRBD1
abundance: NA
j_gene: TRBJ1-2
v_gene: TRBV29-1
CDR3nt: TGCAGCGTTGAAGTAGGGACAGGGCGGGCCGGGCGTTGGAGAGGCTACACCTTC
CDR3aa: CSVEVGTGRAGRWRGYTF

d_gene: NA
abundance: NA
j_gene: TRBJ2-3
v_gene: TRBV7-9
CDR3nt: TGTGCCAGCAGCTACGGAGGTACGCAGTATTTT
CDR3aa: CASSYGGTQYF

d_gene: TRBD1
abundance: once
j_gene: TRBJ2-1
v_gene: TRBV3-1/TRBV3-2
CDR3nt: TGTGCCAGCAGCCAAAGGGGGACAGGGGGCAATGAGCAGTTCTTC
CDR3aa: CASSQRGTGGNEQFF

d_gene: NA
abundance: NA
j_gene: TRBJ2-1
v_gene: TRBV27
CDR3nt: TGTGCCAGCAGTTTTGGCAGCTCCTACAATGAGCAGTTCTTC
CDR3aa: CASSFGSSYNEQFF

d_gene: TRBD1
abundance: few
j_gene: TRBJ1-3
v_gene: TRBV4-1
CDR3nt: TGCGCCAGCAGCCAGCCGGGGGGACAGGGTGGAAACACCATATATTTT
CDR3aa: CASSQPGGQGGNTIYF

d_gene: TRBD1
abundance: once
j_gene: TRBJ2-7
v_gene: TRBV4-1
CDR3nt: TGCGCCAGCAGCCAGTCACAGGGGGCGTGGGCCTACGAGCAGTACTTC
CDR3aa: CASSQSQGAWAYEQYF

d_gene: NA
abundance: NA
j_gene: TRBJ2-6
v_gene: TRBV2
CDR3nt: TGTGCCAGCACCCAAAGACAGTCTGGGGCCAACGTCCTGACTTTC
CDR3aa: CASTQRQSGANVLTF

d_gene: NA
abundance: few
j_gene: TRBJ1-1
v_gene: TRBV12-3/TRBV12-4
CDR3nt: TGTGCCAGCAGTTTGACAGCGAACACTGAAGCTTTCTTT
CDR3aa: CASSLTANTEAFF

d_gene: TRBD1
abundance: NA
j_gene: TRBJ1-1
v_gene: TRBV6-2/TRBV6-3
CDR3nt: TGTGCCAGCAGTTTCGGACAGGGTGACACTGAAGCTTTCTTT
CDR3aa: CASSFGQGDTEAFF

d_gene: NA
abundance: NA
j_gene: TRBJ2-1
v_gene: TRBV10-3
CDR3nt: TGTGCCATCAGTGAGCGACTCGATGAGCAGTTCTTC
CDR3aa: CAISERLDEQFF

d_gene: NA
abundance: NA
j_gene: TRBJ2-5
v_gene: TRBV19
CDR3nt: TGTGCCAGTAGTATGGCCAGGGGGGTTCAAGAGACCCAGTACTTC
CDR3aa: CASSMARGVQETQYF

d_gene: NA
abundance: NA
j_gene: TRBJ1-2
v_gene: TRBV7-2
CDR3nt: TGTGCCAGCAGCTTCGGACACTTGGATGGCTACACCTTC
CDR3aa: CASSFGHLDGYTF

d_gene: TRBD1
abundance: NA
j_gene: TRBJ1-4
v_gene: TRBV30
CDR3nt: TGTGCCTGGAGCCCCGGGACAGGGGAAAAACTGTTTTTT
CDR3aa: CAWSPGTGEKLFF

d_gene: NA
abundance: NA
j_gene: TRBJ2-7
v_gene: TRBV2
CDR3nt: TGTGCCAGCAGCCGGCAGGAGGACTCCTACGAGCAGTACTTC
CDR3aa: CASSRQEDSYEQYF

d_gene: TRBD2
abundance: NA
j_gene: TRBJ2-1
v_gene: TRBV7-9
CDR3nt: TGTGCCAGCAGCTTACGGACTAGCGGTATCAACTCCTACAATGAGCAGTTCTTC
CDR3aa: CASSLRTSGINSYNEQFF

d_gene: NA
abundance: NA
j_gene: TRBJ2-5
v_gene: TRBV11-2
CDR3nt: TGTGCCAGCAGCTTGGGGGGCCAAGAGACCCAGTACTTC
CDR3aa: CASSLGGQETQYF

d_gene: TRBD1
abundance: NA
j_gene: TRBJ1-2
v_gene: TRBV27
CDR3nt: TGTGCCAGCAGCACTCAGGGGGCGCCTAACTATGGCTACACCTTC
CDR3aa: CASSTQGAPNYGYTF

d_gene: NA
abundance: NA
j_gene: TRBJ1-4
v_gene: TRBV19
CDR3nt: TGTGCCAGTAGCCGGGGGAGGGAGTACCAAAATGAAAAACTGTTTTTT
CDR3aa: CASSRGREYQNEKLFF

d_gene: TRBD1
abundance: once
j_gene: TRBJ1-2
v_gene: TRBV15
CDR3nt: TGTGCCACCAGCAGACCTGGACAGGGGAACTATGGCTACACCTTC
CDR3aa: CATSRPGQGNYGYTF

d_gene: NA
abundance: NA
j_gene: TRBJ1-6
v_gene: TRBV27
CDR3nt: TGTGCCAGCAGTTTGGGAGGGGTCGGTTCACCCCTCCACTTT
CDR3aa: CASSLGGVGSPLHF

d_gene: TRBD1
abundance: NA
j_gene: TRBJ1-6
v_gene: TRBV7-2
CDR3nt: TGTGCCAGCAGCCCGCAGGGGGCGGGTAATTCACCCCTCCACTTT
CDR3aa: CASSPQGAGNSPLHF

d_gene: NA
abundance: NA
j_gene: TRBJ2-6
v_gene: TRBV21-1
CDR3nt: TGTGCCAGCAGCTCCCGGGACAGGGTCTCTGGGGCCAACGTCCTGACTTTC
CDR3aa: CASSSRDRVSGANVLTF

d_gene: NA
abundance: NA
j_gene: TRBJ2-1
v_gene: TRBV24-1
CDR3nt: TGTGCCACCAGTGACTCGACATTTCATGAGCAGTTCTTC
CDR3aa: CATSDSTFHEQFF

d_gene: TRBD1
abundance: NA
j_gene: TRBJ1-4
v_gene: TRBV6-5
CDR3nt: TGTGCCAGCAGTTACGGGACAGGGGAAAATGAAAAACTGTTTTTT
CDR3aa: CASSYGTGENEKLFF

d_gene: NA
abundance: NA
j_gene: TRBJ2-5
v_gene: TRBV7-3
CDR3nt: TGTGCCAGCAGCTTAAGGCCCCAAGAGACCCAGTACTTC
CDR3aa: CASSLRPQETQYF

d_gene: NA
abundance: NA
j_gene: TRBJ1-2
v_gene: TRBV2
CDR3nt: TGTGCCAGCAGTGAAGCCCCTGGAGGGGCAGACACCTTC
CDR3aa: CASSEAPGGADTF

d_gene: NA
abundance: NA
j_gene: TRBJ2-2
v_gene: TRBV18
CDR3nt: TGTGCCAGCTCTCCCAGGGAGGCGAACACCGGGGAGCTGTTTTTT
CDR3aa: CASSPREANTGELFF

d_gene: TRBD1
abundance: once
j_gene: TRBJ1-4
v_gene: TRBV7-9
CDR3nt: TGTGCCAGCAGCTTAATGGGACAGGGACGGAGGGAAAAACTGTTTTTT
CDR3aa: CASSLMGQGRREKLFF

d_gene: TRBD2
abundance: NA
j_gene: TRBJ2-7
v_gene: TRBV7-3
CDR3nt: TGTGCCAGCAGCCCGGGACTAGCGAGTTCCCAGCAGTACTTC
CDR3aa: CASSPGLASSQQYF

d_gene: NA
abundance: NA
j_gene: TRBJ1-5
v_gene: TRBV19
CDR3nt: TGTGCCAGTAGTCCCAGGGGCGTAAGCAATCAGCCCCAGCATTTT
CDR3aa: CASSPRGVSNQPQHF

d_gene: NA
abundance: NA
j_gene: TRBJ2-5
v_gene: TRBV6-5
CDR3nt: TGTGCCAGCAGTTACTCTCGGCGGGGCAGTAAAGAGACCCAGTACTTC
CDR3aa: CASSYSRRGSKETQYF

d_gene: TRBD1
abundance: NA
j_gene: TRBJ1-1
v_gene: TRBV7-2
CDR3nt: TGTGCCAGCAGCTTAGCCTGGACAGGGAACACTGAAGCTTTCTTT
CDR3aa: CASSLAWTGNTEAFF

d_gene: TRBD1
abundance: NA
j_gene: TRBJ2-3
v_gene: TRBV11-2
CDR3nt: TGTGCCAGCAGCTTAGATCTACAGGGGGGCACAGATACGCAGTATTTT
CDR3aa: CASSLDLQGGTDTQYF

d_gene: TRBD1
abundance: NA
j_gene: TRBJ2-5
v_gene: TRBV4-2
CDR3nt: TGTGCCAGCAGCCACGGACAGGGGCAAGAGACCCAGTACTTC
CDR3aa: CASSHGQGQETQYF

d_gene: TRBD1
abundance: NA
j_gene: TRBJ1-2
v_gene: TRBV27
CDR3nt: TGTGCCAGCAGTCCGCGGACAGGTTACTATGGCTACACCTTC
CDR3aa: CASSPRTGYYGYTF

d_gene: TRBD1
abundance: once
j_gene: TRBJ1-5
v_gene: TRBV19
CDR3nt: TGTGCCAGTAGTGACGTTACAGGGGGATATCCCCCCCAGCATTTT
CDR3aa: CASSDVTGGYPPQHF

d_gene: NA
abundance: NA
j_gene: TRBJ2-3
v_gene: TRBV7-2
CDR3nt: TGTGCCAGCAGCTTAGAGCCTGAGGTAAAGCAGTATTTT
CDR3aa: CASSLEPEVKQYF